The rows below give T cell receptor beta chains drawn from one sample of a study of shared clonotypes between healthy human individuals. Assay used: immunoSEQ multiplex PCR; TCRdb lists only in-frame clones, some missing. The table has 300,000 to 400,000 clones, 87% seen once. The source material was memory CD8+ T cells sorted from blood. These receptors originate from a man aged 18 to 29 in good health. Each CDR3 is given with its conserved first and last residue. D genes are given only for firm matches. The size field is filled for only some rows; it gives once, few, many or a size class.

>TRBJ2-2|TRBV29-1|-|-
TGCAGCGTTGAAAGACAGAACACCGGGGAGCTGTTTTTT
CSVERQNTGELFF
>TRBJ2-5|TRBV10-3|-|-
TGTGCCATCAGTGCCCGACAAATTAACCAAGAGACCCAGTACTTC
CAISARQINQETQYF
>TRBJ1-4|TRBV6-6|TRBD1|-
TGTGCCAGCAGAACCGACAGGGTAAATGAAAAACTGTTTTTT
CASRTDRVNEKLFF
>TRBJ1-1|TRBV5-4|TRBD1|-
TGTGCCAGCAGCTGGGACAGGGTTGACGCTTTCTTT
CASSWDRVDAFF
>TRBJ2-7|TRBV11-2|-|few
TGTGCCAGCAGCCCGAGGGTCTACCCCTACGAGCAGTACTTC
CASSPRVYPYEQYF
>TRBJ2-1|TRBV13|TRBD2|-
TGTGCCAGCAGCTCCGCGGGGAGCGGGGGTAACAATGAGCAGTTCTTC
CASSSAGSGGNNEQFF
>TRBJ1-5|TRBV6-1|TRBD1|-
TGTGCCAGCAGTGAAGAAGGGGGGACAGGTCGTTTTTATAGCAATCAGCCCCAGCATTTT
CASSEEGGTGRFYSNQPQHF
>TRBJ1-4|TRBV7-9|-|-
TGTGCCAGCTCTCAAGAGGGAAAACTGTTTTTT
CASSQEGKLFF
>TRBJ2-7|TRBV28|TRBD2|-
TGTGCCAGCAGTTTAGGACTAGCGGGGGCCTTCTCCTACGAGCAGTACTTC
CASSLGLAGAFSYEQYF
>TRBJ1-2|TRBV29-1|-|-
TGCAGCGTTGTGGCAGGGGACTATGGCTACACCTTC
CSVVAGDYGYTF
>TRBJ2-5|TRBV4-1|TRBD1|-
TGCGCCAGCAGCCAACGACAGGGAAGAGGGGAGACCCAGTACTTC
CASSQRQGRGETQYF
>TRBJ1-3|TRBV13|-|-
TGTGCCAGCAGCCAGTTTTGGGGGGAGGCTGGAAACACCATATATTTT
CASSQFWGEAGNTIYF
>TRBJ1-1|TRBV5-1|TRBD1|-
TGCGCCAGCAGCTTGTCGGGACAGGGTTTCAGCTATGACACTGAAGCTTTCTTT
CASSLSGQGFSYDTEAFF
>TRBJ2-3|TRBV4-3|-|-
TGCGCCAGCAGCCAGAGCTTTAGGCTAGCGCACAGCACAGATACGCAGTATTTT
CASSQSFRLAHSTDTQYF
>TRBJ2-2|TRBV5-4|-|-
TGTGCCAGCAGCTTGGGACCTGCCGGGGAGCTGTTTTTT
CASSLGPAGELFF
>TRBJ2-5|TRBV28|TRBD2|-
TGTGCCAGCAGTTTATGGGGGACTAGCGGGGCGAGGCAAGAGACCCAGTACTTC
CASSLWGTSGARQETQYF
>TRBJ1-2|TRBV6-1|TRBD1|few
TGTGCCAGCAGTGAAGTCGGGACAGCTAACTATGGCTACACCTTC
CASSEVGTANYGYTF
>TRBJ1-4|TRBV9|-|-
TGTGCCAGCAGCGTGAATGGTGGTGAAAAACTGTTTTTT
CASSVNGGEKLFF
>TRBJ1-2|TRBV4-3|-|-
TGCGCCAGCAGCCAACACATAAAAGGATTGGGGGGTCAAGAGGGCAACTATGGCTACACCTTC
CASSQHIKGLGGQEGNYGYTF
>TRBJ2-7|TRBV5-6|TRBD2|many
TGTGCCAGCAGCTTGGTTCTAGCGGGCCCCTACGAGCAGTACTTC
CASSLVLAGPYEQYF
>TRBJ2-7|TRBV4-1|-|-
TGCGCCAGCAGCCAAGTCTTCAGGGCTCTCTACGAGCAGTACTTC
CASSQVFRALYEQYF
>TRBJ2-1|TRBV9|TRBD2|-
TGTGCCAGCAGCTCTAGCCCCCTAGCGGGATTTGGTAATGAGCAGTTCTTC
CASSSSPLAGFGNEQFF
>TRBJ2-7|TRBV5-1|TRBD1|-
TGCGCCAGCAGCTCAAGACCGGGACAGGCCCTAGAGCAGTACTTC
CASSSRPGQALEQYF
>TRBJ2-5|TRBV30|-|-
TGTGCCTGGAGTTTTTGGGGGAAAGAGACCCAGTACTTC
CAWSFWGKETQYF
>TRBJ2-7|TRBV7-9|TRBD1|-
TGTGCCAGTGTAGGGACAGGGGGCTACGAGCAGTACTTC
CASVGTGGYEQYF
>TRBJ1-4|TRBV6-1|-|-
TGTGCCTTAGGTGGCAGCGCAACTAATGAAAAACTGTTTTTT
CALGGSATNEKLFF
>TRBJ1-1|TRBV27|-|-
TGTGCCAGTTTTCAGGGAATGTCTGAAGCTTTCTTT
CASFQGMSEAFF
>TRBJ1-1|TRBV7-6|-|-
TGTGCCAGCAGCTTAGGTACGGGGAACACTGAAGCTTTCTTT
CASSLGTGNTEAFF
>TRBJ2-2|TRBV9|-|few
TGTGCCAGCAGCGCGAGATCCGGGACCCCACTCACCGGGGAGCTGTTTTTT
CASSARSGTPLTGELFF
>TRBJ2-1|TRBV11-2|-|-
TGTGCCAGCAGCTTAGGTTGGGGGAATGAGCAGTTCTTC
CASSLGWGNEQFF
>TRBJ1-4|TRBV30|TRBD1|-
TGTGCCGGGACAGAAAAGAGTGAAAAACTGTTTTTT
CAGTEKSEKLFF
>TRBJ2-1|TRBV7-9|TRBD2|-
TGTGCCAGCAGCTATAGCGGGGGCCCAGCCTACAATGAGCAGTTCTTC
CASSYSGGPAYNEQFF
>TRBJ2-7|TRBV5-6|-|-
TGTGCCAGCAGCTTGTGGAGTAGGGGCTACGAGCAGTACTTC
CASSLWSRGYEQYF
>TRBJ1-6|TRBV18|-|-
TGTGCCAGCTCACCGGCGAATTCACCCCTCCACTTT
CASSPANSPLHF
>TRBJ2-5|TRBV27|-|-
TGTGCCAGCAGTCCCCTCGGTAGGGTAGCTTTGAGTGAGACCCAGTACTTC
CASSPLGRVALSETQYF
>TRBJ2-7|TRBV28|TRBD1|-
TGTGCCAGCAGTTTAGACAGGGAGAGCGAGCAGTACTTC
CASSLDRESEQYF
>TRBJ1-1|TRBV7-6|-|few
TGTGCCAGCAGCGGGGGGAACACTGAAGCTTTCTTT
CASSGGNTEAFF
>TRBJ1-3|TRBV9|-|-
TGTGCCAGCAGCGTAGAAGGGGAACTCTCTGGAAACACCATATATTTT
CASSVEGELSGNTIYF
>TRBJ2-7|TRBV21-1|-|-
TGTGCCAGCAGCAACGGCTACGAGCAGTACTTC
CASSNGYEQYF
>TRBJ2-3|TRBV5-1|TRBD2|once
TGCGCCAGCAGCGGGGGGACTAGCGGGGACACAGATACGCAGTATTTT
CASSGGTSGDTDTQYF
>TRBJ2-2|TRBV19|-|-
TGTGCCAGTAGTATAGTGGGGAACACCGGGGAGCTGTTTTTT
CASSIVGNTGELFF
>TRBJ2-7|TRBV6-5|TRBD1|-
TGTGCCAGCAGTCACGGGACAGAATCCTACGAGCAGTACTTC
CASSHGTESYEQYF
>TRBJ1-1|TRBV10-3|TRBD1|-
TGTGCCATCAGTCGGGGCGGAACAGGGGCAGGCACTGAAGCTTTCTTT
CAISRGGTGAGTEAFF
>TRBJ1-1|TRBV6-5|-|-
TGTGCCAGCAGACACCCGGGGACGGAAGCTTTCTTT
CASRHPGTEAFF
>TRBJ2-1|TRBV4-1|-|once
TGCGCCAGCAGCCAAGAGTCGTGGGGGCTCTACAATGAGCAGTTCTTC
CASSQESWGLYNEQFF
>TRBJ2-3|TRBV4-1|-|-
TGCGCCAGCAGCCAAGAGGCAGGGTACACAGATACGCAGTATTTT
CASSQEAGYTDTQYF
>TRBJ2-1|TRBV30|TRBD1|few
TGTGCCTGGAACGAAGGGACAGTGGACAATGAGCAGTTCTTC
CAWNEGTVDNEQFF
>TRBJ2-2|TRBV18|-|-
TGTGCCAGCTCACGCGAGCACTCAGGGTTCAGGACCGGGGAGCTGTTTTTT
CASSREHSGFRTGELFF
>TRBJ1-1|TRBV29-1|TRBD1|-
TGCAGCGGTGGACAGGGCTCCACTGAAGCTTTCTTT
CSGGQGSTEAFF
>TRBJ1-5|TRBV11-3|-|-
TGTGCCAGCAGCTTAGTAGATCAGCCCCAGCATTTT
CASSLVDQPQHF